This T cell receptor beta chain emerged from a study of T-cell memory formation after mild COVID-19. Constant-segment-primed 5'RACE gave TCR alpha and TCR beta cDNA libraries with sample barcodes and UMIs. A single record per CDR3 protein comes from TCRdb applying MiXCR to the 5' RACE reads. The repertoire holds around 500,000 distinct CDR3 sequences, 18% seen once, with roughly an eighth in the top ten. The table lists this clonotype with a few counts. Its antigen is as yet unknown. Whole-study results and caveats: Second-wave clones that peaked on day 37 lacked confirmed SARS-CoV-2 specificity. The finding that pre-infection memory included some responding clones suggested that cross-reactive memory joined.

There are 14 residues in the CDR3. Germline V CDR1 and CDR2: SGHTA, FQGNSA. The V gene lost 1 base and the J gene lost 5 bases, with 11 bases spanning the gap. Sequencing input: PBMCs or a T cell subset sorted from them (not recorded which). This rearrangement joins TRBV7-2 to TRBJ1-2; possible D gene TRBD1, 5 bases. The source of this sequence is an adult woman who had mild COVID-19 (a few samples of this study predate the infection). Cell type and time point are not known. The CDR3 sequence: CASSLDPGPYGYTF. The CDR3 DNA reads TGTGCCAGCAGCTTAGATCCGGGGCCGTATGGCTACACCTTC.